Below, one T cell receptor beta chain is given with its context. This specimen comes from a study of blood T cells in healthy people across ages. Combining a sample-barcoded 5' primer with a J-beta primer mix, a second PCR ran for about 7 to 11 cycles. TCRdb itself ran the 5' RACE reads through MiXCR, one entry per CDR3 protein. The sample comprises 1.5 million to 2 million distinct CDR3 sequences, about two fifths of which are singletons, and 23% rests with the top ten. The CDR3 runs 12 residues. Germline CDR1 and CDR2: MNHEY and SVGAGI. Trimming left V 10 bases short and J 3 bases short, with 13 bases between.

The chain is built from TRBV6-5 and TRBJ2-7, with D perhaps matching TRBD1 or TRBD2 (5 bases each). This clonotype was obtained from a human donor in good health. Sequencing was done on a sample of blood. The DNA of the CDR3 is TGTGCCACTAGGGACGTATACTACGAGCAGTACTTC. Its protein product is CATRDVYYEQYF.